This TCR beta chain emerged from a study of OX40 agonist ivuxolimab in advanced cancers. Some clones are missing from TCRdb's copy, which holds only in-frame ones; the method was immunoSEQ multiplex PCR. The sample includes approximately 33,000 clones, approximately 90% of them seen just once. V lost 1 base and J lost 0, with 10 bases in between. The CDR3 totals 15 residues. Germline assignment: CDR1 SGHTA and CDR2 FQGNSA. The material was CD4+ or CD8+ T cells sorted from blood, obtained in a trial of the OX40 agonist ivuxolimab. This chain uses TRBV7-2 with TRBJ2-7; D is ambiguous. The TCR sequence derives from an adult with an advanced solid tumor such as melanoma, head and neck, liver or kidney cancer. CDR3 sequence (DNA): TGTGCCAGCAGCTTAGTCCTAGGCGGCTCCTACGAGCAGTACTTC. Protein sequence: CASSLVLGGSYEQYF. The complete variable domain, with remaining parts taken from reference TRBV7-2 and TRBJ2-7, reads GAGVSQSPSNKVTEKGKDVELRCDPISGHTALYWYRQSLGQGLEFLIYFQGNSAPDKSGLPSDRFSAERTGGSVSTLTIQRTQQEDSAVYLCASSLVLGGSYEQYFGPGTRLTVT.